These T cell receptor beta chains were read from a single sample in a study of T cell responses to AZD1222 COVID-19 vaccine. Method: immunoSEQ multiplex PCR; TCRdb's copy keeps in-frame clones and lacks some. Among more than 95,000 clones, roughly 90% were seen once, and the ten largest hold under 8.5%. The material sequenced was peripheral blood, taken on day 0 of AZD1222 vaccination. All receptors come from an adult in good health. The conserved cysteine and the conserved F or W are not part of the CDR3 here.

CDR3aa	v_gene	j_gene
ASSVRSPEPQH	TRBV2	TRBJ1-5
ASSSDLTINTEAF	TRBV5-1	TRBJ1-1
ASSLEGTHSNQPQH	TRBV5-1	TRBJ1-5
AISLRQGSSGYT	TRBV10-3	TRBJ1-2
ASSDLWLAKNIQY	TRBV19	TRBJ2-4
ASKGFHEQY	TRBV2	TRBJ2-7
ASTLGTTAYGYT	TRBV5-1	TRBJ1-2
AISPGEGNQPQH	TRBV10-3	TRBJ1-5
ASIPWTANYGYT	TRBV6-5	TRBJ1-2
ASSSYIDFNQPQH	TRBV5-5	TRBJ1-5
ASSAVRTEAF	TRBV18	TRBJ1-1
ASSSFGSGGGGYT	TRBV5-1	TRBJ1-2
ASSQGLAGGYEQY	TRBV3-1/TRBV3-2	TRBJ2-7
ASSLTGTDEYEQY	TRBV19	TRBJ2-7
ATSAPDRGTYEQY	TRBV24-1	TRBJ2-7
ASSPSRGPGNTIY	TRBV5-4	TRBJ1-3
ASSQSSGAAYNEQF	TRBV27	TRBJ2-1
ASSVTGSHEKLF	TRBV9	TRBJ1-4
ASSITAGLGGYT	TRBV7-2	TRBJ1-2
ASSYPTVSYEQY	TRBV6-2/TRBV6-3	TRBJ2-7
ASSPGTSGGALDTQY	TRBV9	TRBJ2-3
ASSYEDGQPQH	TRBV6-5	TRBJ1-5
ASSPRGGSDEQY	TRBV3-1/TRBV3-2	TRBJ2-7
ASSLSISPIDNEQF	TRBV28	TRBJ2-1
ASRPTGSGYGYT	TRBV6-5	TRBJ1-2
ASSLSPGAPTGELF	TRBV5-1	TRBJ2-2
ASSIQVLGEAF	TRBV19	TRBJ1-1
ATLSRGPSGNTIY	TRBV10-3	TRBJ1-3
ASSGLRATQETQY	TRBV5-6	TRBJ2-5
ASSQVSQQAGELF	TRBV4-2	TRBJ2-2
ASSLGGSANEQF	TRBV7-2	TRBJ2-1
AISDGSVPSYNEQF	TRBV10-3	TRBJ2-1
ASLRDSSYEQY	TRBV21-1	TRBJ2-7
SVLDGKQETQY	TRBV29-1	TRBJ2-5
ASSHPSPQGVGAGYT	TRBV4-1	TRBJ1-2
ASRSGQPNTEAF	TRBV28	TRBJ1-1
ASQDRAEAF	TRBV5-6	TRBJ1-1
ASSPWTGMNTEAF	TRBV14	TRBJ1-1
ASSSLGTGLQETQY	TRBV7-2	TRBJ2-5
ASSSGVHEQY	TRBV12-3/TRBV12-4	TRBJ2-7
ATGERVNTEAF	TRBV19	TRBJ1-1
ASRAGTVTGELF	TRBV10-2	TRBJ2-2
ASGGAQNTEAF	TRBV10-2	TRBJ1-1
AIRSGTSSYNSPLH	TRBV21-1	TRBJ1-6
ASSLARQGSREQY	TRBV7-2	TRBJ2-7
ASSGMVMVRTYEQY	TRBV5-6	TRBJ2-7
ASSQTGGPVH	TRBV3-1/TRBV3-2	TRBJ1-6
ASSLRGHGTSASYEQY	TRBV27	TRBJ2-7
ASSSQGLETEAF	TRBV5-1	TRBJ1-1
ASSIFLAYEQY	TRBV19	TRBJ2-7
ASSIGQGTNTEAF	TRBV19	TRBJ1-1
ASSYDGRSYEQY	TRBV7-9	TRBJ2-7
ASSYPRDRGSYNEQF	TRBV6-2/TRBV6-3	TRBJ2-1
ASSLNAGVGDTQY	TRBV7-2	TRBJ2-3
ASSMWGSEQY	TRBV19	TRBJ2-7
ASETEPNTEAF	TRBV6-5	TRBJ1-1
ASSPTQGYGTEAF	TRBV6-5	TRBJ1-1